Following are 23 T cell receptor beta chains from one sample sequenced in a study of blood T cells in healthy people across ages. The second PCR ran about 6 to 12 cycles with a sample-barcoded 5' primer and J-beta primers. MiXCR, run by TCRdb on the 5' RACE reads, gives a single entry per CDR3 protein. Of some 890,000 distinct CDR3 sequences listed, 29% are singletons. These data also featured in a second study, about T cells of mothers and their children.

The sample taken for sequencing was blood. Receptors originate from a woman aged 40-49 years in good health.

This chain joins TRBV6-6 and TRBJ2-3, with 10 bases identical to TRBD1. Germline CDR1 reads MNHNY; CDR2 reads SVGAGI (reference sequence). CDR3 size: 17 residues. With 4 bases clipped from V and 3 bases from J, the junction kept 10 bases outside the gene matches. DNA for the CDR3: TGTGCCAGCAGTTCACTTTTAGGGACAGGGGATACAGATACGCAGTATTTT. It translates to CASSSLLGTGDTDTQYF.

This CDR3 reads CASSIPPGRDGYTF. The DNA of the CDR3 is TGTGCCAGTAGTATTCCTCCCGGTAGGGATGGCTACACCTTC. The chain links TRBV19 to TRBJ1-2, with unresolved D. Germline V gene data show CDR1 as LNHDA and CDR2 as SQIVND (reference sequence). This CDR3 has 14 amino acids. Trimming shortened V by 3 bases and J by 6 bases, and 14 bases separated the two germline ends.

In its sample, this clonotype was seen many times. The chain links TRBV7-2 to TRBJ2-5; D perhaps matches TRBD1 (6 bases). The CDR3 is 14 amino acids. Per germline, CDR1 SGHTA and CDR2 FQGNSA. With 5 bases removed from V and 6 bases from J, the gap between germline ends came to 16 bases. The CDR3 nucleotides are TGTGCCAGCAGCCCCGACAGGAGTTTGAAGACCCAGTACTTC. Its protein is CASSPDRSLKTQYF.

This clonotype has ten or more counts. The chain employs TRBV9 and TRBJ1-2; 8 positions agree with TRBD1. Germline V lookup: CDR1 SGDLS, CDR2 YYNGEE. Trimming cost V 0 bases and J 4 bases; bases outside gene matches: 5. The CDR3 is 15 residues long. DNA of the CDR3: TGTGCCAGCAGCGTAGGTTCGGGACAGGCCTATGGCTACACCTTC. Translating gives CASSVGSGQAYGYTF.

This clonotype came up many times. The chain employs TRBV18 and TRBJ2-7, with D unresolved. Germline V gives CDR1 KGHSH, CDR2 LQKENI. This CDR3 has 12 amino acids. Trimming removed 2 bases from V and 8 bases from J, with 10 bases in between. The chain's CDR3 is CASSPSAAQQYF. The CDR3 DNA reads TGTGCCAGCTCACCATCGGCGGCCCAGCAGTACTTC.

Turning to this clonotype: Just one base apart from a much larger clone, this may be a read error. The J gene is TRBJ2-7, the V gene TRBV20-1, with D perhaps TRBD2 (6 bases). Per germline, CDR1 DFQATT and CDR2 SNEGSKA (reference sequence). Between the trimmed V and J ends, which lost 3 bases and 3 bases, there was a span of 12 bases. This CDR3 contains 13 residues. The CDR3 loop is CSAREGRRYEQYF. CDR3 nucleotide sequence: TGCAGTGCTAGGGAGGGGCGGCGCTACGAGCAGTACTTC.

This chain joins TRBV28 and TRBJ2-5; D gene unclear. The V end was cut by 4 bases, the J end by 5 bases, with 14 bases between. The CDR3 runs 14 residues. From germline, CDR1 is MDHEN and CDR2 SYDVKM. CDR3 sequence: CASSSAARWETQYF. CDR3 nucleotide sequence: TGTGCCAGCAGTTCGGCAGCTCGATGGGAGACCCAGTACTTC.

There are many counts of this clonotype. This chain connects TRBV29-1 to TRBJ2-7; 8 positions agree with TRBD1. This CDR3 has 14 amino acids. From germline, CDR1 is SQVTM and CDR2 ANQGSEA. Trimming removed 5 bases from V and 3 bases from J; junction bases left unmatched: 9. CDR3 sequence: CSVQQGAFFYEQYF. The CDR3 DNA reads TGCAGCGTTCAGCAGGGGGCTTTCTTCTACGAGCAGTACTTC.

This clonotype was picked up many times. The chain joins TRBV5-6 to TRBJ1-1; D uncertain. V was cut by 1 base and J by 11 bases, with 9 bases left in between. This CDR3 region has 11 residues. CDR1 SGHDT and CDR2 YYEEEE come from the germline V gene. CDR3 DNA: TGTGCCAGCAGCTTGAATGGTTGGGCTTTCTTT. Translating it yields CASSLNGWAFF.

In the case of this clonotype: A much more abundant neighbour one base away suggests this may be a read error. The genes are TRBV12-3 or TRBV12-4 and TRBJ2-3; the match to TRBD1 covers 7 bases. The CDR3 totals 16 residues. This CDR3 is CASSFFGQVSTDMQYF. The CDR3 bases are TGTGCCAGCAGTTTTTTCGGACAGGTCAGCACAGATATGCAGTATTTT.

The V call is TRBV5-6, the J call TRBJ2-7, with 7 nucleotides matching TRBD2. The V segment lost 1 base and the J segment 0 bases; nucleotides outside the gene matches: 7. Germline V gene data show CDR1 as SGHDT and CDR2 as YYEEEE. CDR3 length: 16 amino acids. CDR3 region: CASSLFGGGNSYEQYF. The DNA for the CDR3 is TGTGCCAGCAGCTTGTTTGGCGGGGGAAACTCCTACGAGCAGTACTTC.

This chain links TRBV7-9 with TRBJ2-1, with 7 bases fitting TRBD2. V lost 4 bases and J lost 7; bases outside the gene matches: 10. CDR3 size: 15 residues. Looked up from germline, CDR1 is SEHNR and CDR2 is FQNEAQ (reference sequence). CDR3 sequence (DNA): TGTGCCAGCAGCTCCCCCGGGGGGTTGAGGAATGAGCAGTTCTTC. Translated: CASSSPGGLRNEQFF.

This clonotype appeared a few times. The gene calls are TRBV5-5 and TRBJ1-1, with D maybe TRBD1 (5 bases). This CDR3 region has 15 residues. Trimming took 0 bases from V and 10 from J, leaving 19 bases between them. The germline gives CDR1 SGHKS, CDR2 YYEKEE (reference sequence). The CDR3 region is CASSLDFAGVTGAFF. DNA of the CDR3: TGTGCCAGCAGCTTGGATTTTGCGGGGGTTACAGGAGCTTTCTTT.

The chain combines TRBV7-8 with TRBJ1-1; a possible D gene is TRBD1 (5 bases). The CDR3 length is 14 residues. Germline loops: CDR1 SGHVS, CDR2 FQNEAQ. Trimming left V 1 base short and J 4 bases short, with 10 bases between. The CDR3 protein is CASSLVPGFTEAFF. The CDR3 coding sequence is TGTGCCAGCAGCTTAGTCCCAGGGTTCACTGAAGCTTTCTTT.

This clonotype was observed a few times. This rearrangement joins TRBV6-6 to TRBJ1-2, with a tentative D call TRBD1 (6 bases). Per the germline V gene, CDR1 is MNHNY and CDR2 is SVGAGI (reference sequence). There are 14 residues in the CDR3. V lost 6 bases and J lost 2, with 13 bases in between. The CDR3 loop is CASSHTQGNYGYTF. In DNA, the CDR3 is TGTGCCAGCAGCCACACCCAGGGGAACTATGGCTACACCTTC.

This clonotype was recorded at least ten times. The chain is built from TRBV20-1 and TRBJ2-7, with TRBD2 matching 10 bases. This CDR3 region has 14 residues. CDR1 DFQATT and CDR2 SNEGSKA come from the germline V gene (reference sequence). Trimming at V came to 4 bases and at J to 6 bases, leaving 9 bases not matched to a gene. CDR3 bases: TGCAGTGCTACATCGACTAGACTAGCGGGCGAGCAGTACTTC. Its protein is CSATSTRLAGEQYF.

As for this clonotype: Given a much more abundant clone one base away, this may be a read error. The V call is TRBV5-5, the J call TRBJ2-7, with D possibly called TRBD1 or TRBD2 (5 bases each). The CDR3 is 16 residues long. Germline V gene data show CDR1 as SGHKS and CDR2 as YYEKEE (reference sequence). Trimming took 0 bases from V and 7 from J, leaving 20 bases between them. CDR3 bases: TGTGCCAGCAGCTTGGAGGGGTGGAGGACTCGCAATGAGCAGTACTTC. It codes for CASSLEGWRTRNEQYF.

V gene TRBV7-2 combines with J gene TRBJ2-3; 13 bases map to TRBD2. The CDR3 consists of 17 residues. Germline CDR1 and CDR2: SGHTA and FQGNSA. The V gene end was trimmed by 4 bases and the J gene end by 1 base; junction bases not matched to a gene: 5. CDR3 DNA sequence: TGTGCCAGCAGCTCCCCAGGACTAGCGGGGGGCACAGATACGCAGTATTTT. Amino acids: CASSSPGLAGGTDTQYF.

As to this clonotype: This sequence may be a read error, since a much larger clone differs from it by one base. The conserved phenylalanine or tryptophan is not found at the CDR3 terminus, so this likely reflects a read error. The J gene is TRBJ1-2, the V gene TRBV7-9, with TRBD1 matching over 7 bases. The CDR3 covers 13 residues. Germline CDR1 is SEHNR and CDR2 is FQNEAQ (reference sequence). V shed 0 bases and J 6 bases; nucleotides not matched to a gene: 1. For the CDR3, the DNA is TGTGCCAGCAGCTTAGCAGGGGGCCATGGCTACACCGTC. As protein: CASSLAGGHGYTV.

The CDR3 DNA reads as TGTGCCAGCAGCTCCTCCGGGACACTCTACGAGCAGTACTTC. Translating it yields CASSSSGTLYEQYF. V is TRBV2 and J is TRBJ2-5, with a tentative D call TRBD1 (6 bases). The tail of the sequence fits TRBJ2-7 better, so the J call may be wrong. Germline CDR1 SNHLY, CDR2 FYNNEI. This CDR3 has 14 amino acids.

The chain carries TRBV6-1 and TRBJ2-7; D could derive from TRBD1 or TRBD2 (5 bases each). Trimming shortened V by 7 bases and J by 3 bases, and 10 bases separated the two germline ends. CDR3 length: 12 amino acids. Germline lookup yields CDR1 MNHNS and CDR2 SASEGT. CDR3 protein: CASTGPIYEQYF. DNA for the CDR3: TGTGCCAGCACGGGACCCATCTACGAGCAGTACTTC.

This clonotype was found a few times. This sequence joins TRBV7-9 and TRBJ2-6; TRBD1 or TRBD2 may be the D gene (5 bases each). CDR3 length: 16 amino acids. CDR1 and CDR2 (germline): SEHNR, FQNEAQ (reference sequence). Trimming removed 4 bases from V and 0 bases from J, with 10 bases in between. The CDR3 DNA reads TGTGCCAGCAGCTGGGGGAGCAGCTCTGGGGCCAACGTCCTGACTTTC. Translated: CASSWGSSSGANVLTF.

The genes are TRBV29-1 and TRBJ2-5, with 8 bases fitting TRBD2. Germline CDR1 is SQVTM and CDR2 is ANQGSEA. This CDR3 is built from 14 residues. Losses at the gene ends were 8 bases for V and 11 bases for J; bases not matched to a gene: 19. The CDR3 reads CSFTRLAGYNEQYF. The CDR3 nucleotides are TGCAGCTTTACCAGATTAGCGGGGTACAATGAGCAGTACTTC.